These 3 T cell receptor beta chains share one sample of origin, sequenced in a study of T cells after posttransplantation cyclophosphamide. The assay was immunoSEQ multiplex PCR, and TCRdb's table has in-frame clones only and misses some. The sample records approximately 45,000 clones, roughly nine tenths being singletons. The sample comprised PBMCs. The receptors shown here come from a woman between 50 and 59 years old in good health and a related stem cell transplant donor.

The rearrangement links TRBV5-8 to TRBJ2-2; 8 bases agree with TRBD1. This CDR3 spans 16 amino acids. The V and J ends lost 1 base and 3 bases, in that order; junction bases with no gene match: 5. Germline assignment: CDR1 SGHTS and CDR2 YDEGEE. The CDR3 spells CASSLTTGADTGELFF. The CDR3 nucleotides read TGTGCCAGCAGCTTGACGACAGGGGCGGACACCGGGGAGCTGTTTTTT.

This chain connects TRBV7-2 to TRBJ2-2; 7 nucleotides line up with TRBD2. Germline CDR1 is SGHTA and CDR2 is FQGNSA. The CDR3 has 16 amino acids. V lost 2 bases to trimming and J lost 6 bases; unmatched junction nucleotides: 9. For the CDR3, the DNA is TGTGCCAGCAGCTTAAGGGAGGGAAGGAGGGCCGGGGAGCTGTTTTTT. This encodes CASSLREGRRAGELFF.

The chain couples TRBV5-1 to TRBJ2-1; the match to TRBD2 covers 10 bases. The CDR3 covers 15 residues. J was trimmed by 7 bases and V by 5 bases; bases with no gene match: 9. Germline values: CDR1 SGHRS, CDR2 YFSETQ. The CDR3 DNA is TGCGCCAGCAGTCTACGGGCTAGCGGGAGTAATGAGCAGTTCTTC. Amino acids: CASSLRASGSNEQFF.